This T cell receptor beta chain was observed in a study of T cells of healthy individuals. MiXCR, applied by TCRdb to the 5' RACE reads, yields one record per CDR3 protein. This sample has about 96,000 distinct CDR3 sequences; approximately 15% occur once, and the top ten carry 6.2%. In its sample, this clonotype was seen a few times. This TCR was sampled from a human donor in good health.

The CDR3 protein is CASSRASTDTQYF. Here the CDR3 DNA reads TGTGCCAGCAGTAGGGCTAGCACAGATACGCAGTATTTT. The rearrangement links TRBV2 to TRBJ2-3; D not certain. Per germline, CDR1 SNHLY and CDR2 FYNNEI. Deletions cut 5 bases from V and 0 bases from J, with 6 bases between. This CDR3 comprises 13 residues.